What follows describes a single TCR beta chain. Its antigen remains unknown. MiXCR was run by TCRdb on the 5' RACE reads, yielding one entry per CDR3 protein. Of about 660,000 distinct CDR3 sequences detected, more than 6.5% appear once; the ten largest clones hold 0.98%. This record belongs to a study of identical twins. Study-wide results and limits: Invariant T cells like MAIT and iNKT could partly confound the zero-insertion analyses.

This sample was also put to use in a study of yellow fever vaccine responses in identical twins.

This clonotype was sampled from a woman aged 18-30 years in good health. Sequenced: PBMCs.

CDR3 nucleotide sequence: TGTGCCAGCACTTCTCGGGGTAGCGGGGGGGCTAGCACAGATACGCAGTATTTT. Translating it yields CASTSRGSGGASTDTQYF. The rearrangement joins TRBV6-5 to TRBJ2-3; 11 bases align to TRBD2. Germline V gives CDR1 MNHEY, CDR2 SVGAGI. The CDR3 consists of 18 residues. J was trimmed by 0 bases and V by 7 bases; bases with no gene match: 12.